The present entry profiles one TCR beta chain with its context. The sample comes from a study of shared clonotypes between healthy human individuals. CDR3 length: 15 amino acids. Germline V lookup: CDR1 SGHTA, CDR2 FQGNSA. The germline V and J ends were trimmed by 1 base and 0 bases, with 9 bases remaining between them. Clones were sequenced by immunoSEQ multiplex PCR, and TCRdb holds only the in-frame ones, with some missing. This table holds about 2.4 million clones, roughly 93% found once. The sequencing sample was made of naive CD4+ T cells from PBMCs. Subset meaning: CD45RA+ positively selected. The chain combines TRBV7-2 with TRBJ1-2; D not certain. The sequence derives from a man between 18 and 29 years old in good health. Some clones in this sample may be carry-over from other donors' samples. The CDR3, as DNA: TGTGCCAGCAGCTTAGTTCCAGCTCCTAACTATGGCTACACCTTC. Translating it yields CASSLVPAPNYGYTF.